One sample yielded the 23 T cell receptor beta chains listed below, sequenced in a study of CD4 T cells in relation to SARS-CoV-2 and coronaviruses. Repertoires were generated with immunoSEQ multiplex PCR, while TCRdb's copy carries only in-frame clones and drops some. The sample has tens of thousands of clones, 85% to 95% seen once; the top ten hold approximately 0.25%. The unexposed donors gave CD4+ T cells in about 2010-2019, prior to COVID-19. What was sequenced was naive CD4+ T cells from PBMCs. Documented subset: naive CD4+ T cells isolated by negative enrichment. The receptor source for this set is a human donor in good health.

V usage is TRBV5-8 and J usage is TRBJ2-7; D is perhaps TRBD1 (5 bases). With 0 bases removed from V and 2 bases from J, the gap between germline ends came to 9 bases. The CDR3 consists of 14 residues. Germline V gives CDR1 SGHTS, CDR2 YDEGEE. CDR3 in DNA: TGTGCCAGCAGCTTGGGAGCAGGGCCCTACGAGCAGTACTTC. Its translation: CASSLGAGPYEQYF.

The gene calls are TRBV5-1 and TRBJ1-1; TRBD1 matches 7 bases. CDR1 is SGHRS and CDR2 is YFSETQ in the germline V gene. The CDR3 covers 15 residues. V lost 1 base to trimming and J lost 3 bases; unmatched junction nucleotides: 6. The CDR3 bases are TGCGCCAGCAGCTTGTTGGGCAGGGGGGACACTGAAGCTTTCTTT. Translation: CASSLLGRGDTEAFF.

V is TRBV18 and J is TRBJ1-6, with TRBD1 as a possible D gene (6 bases). CDR1 is KGHSH, CDR2 LQKENI, per germline. The CDR3 is made up of 14 amino acids. The V end was cut by 3 bases, the J end by 9 bases, with 12 bases between. CDR3 region: CASSPMDRASPLHF. CDR3 DNA sequence: TGTGCCAGCTCACCGATGGACAGAGCTTCACCCCTCCACTTT. Filled out from reference TRBV18 and TRBJ1-6, the complete variable domain reads NAGVMQNPRHLVRRRGQEARLRCSPMKGHSHVYWYRQLPEEGLKFMVYLQKENIIDESGMPKERFSAEFPKEGPSILRIQQVVRGDSAAYFCASSPMDRASPLHFGNGTRLTVT.

The chain carries TRBV14 and TRBJ1-6; possibly TRBD1 for D (5 bases). Trimming took off 3 bases at V and 8 bases at J, with 11 bases between the two ends. The germline V gene has CDR1 SGHDN and CDR2 FVKESK. The CDR3 length is 14 residues. The CDR3 sequence: CASSQEWGDSPLHF. The CDR3 region has the DNA TGTGCCAGCAGCCAGGAGTGGGGGGATTCACCCCTCCACTTT.

The chain uses TRBV5-4 and TRBJ2-5; the D gene is possibly TRBD2 (6 bases). Trimming shortened V by 2 bases and J by 5 bases, and 13 bases separated the two germline ends. CDR3 length: 14 amino acids. CDR1 and CDR2 from the germline V gene are SGHNT and YYREEE (reference sequence). The CDR3 nucleotides read TGTGCCAGCAGCTTTGCAGGGACTCGGGAGACCCAGTACTTC. This translates into CASSFAGTRETQYF.

V is TRBV5-4 and J is TRBJ2-2, with D possibly TRBD1 on 5 matching bases. Looked up from germline, CDR1 is SGHNT and CDR2 is YYREEE (reference sequence). With 1 base removed from V and 6 bases from J, the gap between germline ends came to 13 bases. The CDR3 consists of 15 residues. In DNA, the CDR3 is TGTGCCAGCAGCTTGAGGGGAAGCTTGCCCGGGGAGCTGTTTTTT. This translates into CASSLRGSLPGELFF.

The chain joins TRBV28 to TRBJ1-2, with no clear D. The germline CDR1 and CDR2 sequences are MDHEN and SYDVKM. There are 13 residues in the CDR3. V lost 6 bases, J lost 2 bases, and 10 bases lay in between. CDR3 amino acids: CASSKTRNYGYTF. CDR3 in DNA: TGTGCCAGCAGCAAGACTAGGAACTATGGCTACACCTTC.

The J gene is TRBJ2-2, the V gene TRBV2, with D perhaps matching TRBD1 (6 bases). The CDR3 is made up of 16 amino acids. V dropped 6 bases and J dropped 1 base, with 15 bases sitting between them. CDR1 is SNHLY, CDR2 FYNNEI, per germline. The CDR3 DNA follows: TGTGCCAGCAGACGACCCGGACAGTGGAACACCGGGGAGCTGTTTTTT. Protein sequence: CASRRPGQWNTGELFF.

The chain couples TRBV5-1 to TRBJ2-1; D may be TRBD1 (6 bases). V lost 4 bases, J lost 5 bases, and 13 bases lay in between. The CDR3 runs to 14 residues. CDR1 is SGHRS, CDR2 YFSETQ, per germline. The CDR3 coding sequence is TGCGCCAGCAGCCCCGGACAGAAGAACAATGAGCAGTTCTTC. This codes for CASSPGQKNNEQFF.

This chain links TRBV7-3 with TRBJ1-6; the D gene is possibly TRBD1 (6 bases). The germline V gene encodes CDR1 SGHTA and CDR2 FQGTGA. Deletions cut 3 bases from V and 0 bases from J, with 9 bases between. CDR3 length equals 16 residues. Here the CDR3 reads CASSFRGSSYNSPLHF. The CDR3 DNA is TGTGCCAGCAGCTTTAGGGGGAGCTCCTATAATTCACCCCTCCACTTT.

V and J are TRBV5-1 and TRBJ1-2; a weak D match, TRBD1 (6 bases). With 0 bases removed from V and 4 bases from J, the gap between germline ends came to 13 bases. The CDR3 is made up of 15 amino acids. Germline CDR1 and CDR2: SGHRS and YFSETQ. CDR3 nucleotides: TGCGCCAGCAGCTTGGGGAGCAGGGGTTCCTATGGCTACACCTTC. It codes for CASSLGSRGSYGYTF. Full variable domain (outside the CDR3, taken from reference TRBV5-1 and TRBJ1-2): KAGVTQTPRYLIKTRGQQVTLSCSPISGHRSVSWYQQTPGQGLQFLFEYFSETQRNKGNFPGRFSGRQFSNSRSEMNVSTLELGDSALYLCASSLGSRGSYGYTFGSGTRLTVV.

The chain carries TRBV5-5 and TRBJ1-6; D ambiguous. This CDR3 is 14 amino acids long. CDR1 and CDR2 from the germline V gene are SGHKS and YYEKEE (reference sequence). V lost 5 bases to trimming and J lost 8 bases, with 14 bases between them. The CDR3 DNA follows: TGTGCCAGCAGTTCCGACCGGACCTATTCACCCCTCCACTTT. Its protein product is CASSSDRTYSPLHF.

The J gene is TRBJ1-5, the V gene TRBV6-1; D is unclear. V was trimmed by 1 base and J by 0 bases, leaving 7 bases between them. Per the germline V gene, CDR1 is MNHNS and CDR2 is SASEGT. CDR3 size: 15 residues. The CDR3 DNA reads as TGTGCCAGCAGTGAAGACCCGGATAGCAATCAGCCCCAGCATTTT. This gives the protein CASSEDPDSNQPQHF.

The chain employs TRBV5-1 and TRBJ1-2; D gene ambiguous. The CDR3 is 15 residues long. With 0 bases removed from V and 3 bases from J, the gap between germline ends came to 12 bases. Looked up from germline, CDR1 is SGHRS and CDR2 is YFSETQ. In nucleotides, the CDR3 is TGCGCCAGCAGCTTGGCCCCGGGTTCCTACTATGGCTACACCTTC. The encoded protein is CASSLAPGSYYGYTF. The full variable domain, in which reference TRBV5-1 and TRBJ1-2 provide the parts outside the CDR3, is KAGVTQTPRYLIKTRGQQVTLSCSPISGHRSVSWYQQTPGQGLQFLFEYFSETQRNKGNFPGRFSGRQFSNSRSEMNVSTLELGDSALYLCASSLAPGSYYGYTFGSGTRLTVV.

V and J are TRBV7-2 and TRBJ1-6, with no clear D. The germline V gene has CDR1 SGHTA and CDR2 FQGNSA. The V end lost 4 bases, the J end lost 10 bases, and 11 bases lay between the germline ends. This CDR3 spans 13 amino acids. CDR3 coding DNA: TGTGCCAGCAGCTCCCACTGGGCCTCACCCCTCCACTTT. Translating gives CASSSHWASPLHF.

Regarding this clone: The sample has other DNA sequences that encode this CDR3 too. This chain links TRBV18 with TRBJ2-3; D is unresolved. Trimming took off 3 bases at V and 1 base at J, with 2 bases between the two ends. The CDR3 contains 12 residues. The germline V gene encodes CDR1 KGHSH and CDR2 LQKENI. Here the CDR3 reads CASSPRTDTQYF. The CDR3 DNA is TGTGCCAGCTCACCCCGCACAGATACGCAGTATTTT.

The chain combines TRBV30 with TRBJ1-1; unclear D gene. This CDR3 is built from 14 residues. CDR1 is GTSNPN and CDR2 is SVGIG in the germline V gene (reference sequence). The V end was cut by 0 bases, the J end by 5 bases, with 13 bases between. The CDR3 loop is CAWSVERPKTEAFF. In DNA form, the CDR3 reads TGTGCCTGGAGTGTCGAGAGACCAAAAACTGAAGCTTTCTTT.

This sequence joins TRBV29-1 and TRBJ2-7; D is possibly TRBD1 (5 bases). V shed 7 bases and J shed 6 bases, with 19 bases lying between them. The CDR3 contains 13 residues. The germline CDR1 and CDR2 sequences are SQVTM and ANQGSEA. The CDR3 is CSGLGVVGSEQYF. The CDR3 nucleotides read TGCAGCGGGCTAGGGGTCGTCGGAAGCGAGCAGTACTTC.

This clone is a singleton in its sample. The chain joins TRBV19 to TRBJ1-1, with D tentatively TRBD1 (5 bases). Deletions cut 5 bases from V and 5 bases from J, with 15 bases between. Looked up from germline, CDR1 is LNHDA and CDR2 is SQIVND (reference sequence). The CDR3 spans 14 residues. This CDR3 reads CASSVLERGTEAFF. The CDR3 coding sequence is TGTGCCAGTAGTGTGCTGGAGAGGGGAACTGAAGCTTTCTTT.

The chain's CDR3 is CASSLELASSTDTQYF. The DNA for the CDR3 is TGTGCCAGCAGCTTGGAGCTAGCATCTAGCACAGATACGCAGTATTTT. The rearrangement joins TRBV5-6 to TRBJ2-3, with a possible D match to TRBD2 (5 bases). V was trimmed by 0 bases and J by 0 bases, leaving 11 bases between them. This CDR3 is built from 16 residues. Looked up from germline, CDR1 is SGHDT and CDR2 is YYEEEE. Based on the CDR3 plus reference TRBV5-6 and TRBJ2-3, the full variable domain is DAGVTQSPTHLIKTRGQQVTLRCSPKSGHDTVSWYQQALGQGPQFIFQYYEEEERQRGNFPDRFSGHQFPNYSSELNVNALLLGDSALYLCASSLELASSTDTQYFGPGTRLTVL.

This clone was observed once. The chain carries TRBV7-8 and TRBJ1-4; D unresolved. Germline-derived CDR1 and CDR2 are SGHVS and FQNEAQ. The ends were cut back, 5 bases at V and 0 bases at J, with 7 bases in the middle. The CDR3 is 14 residues long. CDR3 sequence: CASSRTTTNEKLFF. For the CDR3, the DNA is TGTGCCAGCAGCCGGACCACAACTAATGAAAAACTGTTTTTT.

V is TRBV19 and J is TRBJ2-7, with 9 bases that match TRBD1. Germline assignment: CDR1 LNHDA and CDR2 SQIVND (reference sequence). This CDR3 comprises 14 residues. V lost 7 bases, J lost 5 bases, and 9 bases stayed unmatched. The CDR3 DNA follows: TGTGCCAGTACAATGAGGGACAGGGTCCACGAGCAGTACTTC. Protein: CASTMRDRVHEQYF.

The chain joins TRBV4-2 to TRBJ2-1, with 7 nucleotides matching TRBD2. Germline CDR1 LGHNA, CDR2 YNFKEQ. This CDR3 contains 16 residues. Losses at the gene ends were 0 bases for V and 7 bases for J; bases not matched to a gene: 9. The CDR3 spells CASSQEGGSLWNEQFF. The CDR3, as DNA: TGTGCCAGCAGCCAAGAAGGCGGGAGTCTGTGGAATGAGCAGTTCTTC.